This T cell receptor beta chain stems from a study of blood T cell repertoires in COVID-19. Profiled with immunoSEQ multiplex PCR; TCRdb holds only in-frame clones, not every one. This table holds about 130,000 clones, about four fifths found once. This CDR3 contains 14 residues. Deletions cut 0 bases from V and 8 bases from J, with 13 bases between. Looked up from germline, CDR1 is LGHDT and CDR2 is YNNKEL (reference sequence). The specimen was peripheral blood. The gene calls are TRBV3-1 (or the pseudogene TRBV3-2) and TRBJ1-2, with D hard to call. The sequence was obtained from a man between 60 and 75 years old with acute or convalescent COVID-19. This CDR3 is CASSQDLVGGGYTF. The DNA of the CDR3 is TGTGCCAGCAGCCAAGATTTGGTCGGCGGAGGCTACACCTTC.